The TCR beta chain described here comes from a study of T-cell memory formation after mild COVID-19 (dated by TCRdb to about 2021). Study-level background: TCR sequence clusters from the two donors were found to be largely donor specific. In two donors, T-cell clones that expanded and contracted after mild COVID-19 were tracked by sequencing TCRalpha and TCRbeta repertoires over time. Two young, previously healthy adult volunteers, one female and one male, were included in the cohort.

Sequencing was carried out with an Illumina NovaSeq 6000. TCRalpha and TCRbeta cDNA libraries were constructed by 5'RACE with constant-segment primers, with sample barcodes and unique molecular identifiers being introduced. RNA was extracted from every sample with Trizol reagent. Library amplification was performed in two PCR steps, and a second sample barcode and Illumina TruSeq adapters were introduced in the second step. The libraries were sequenced on an Illumina NovaSeq using 2 x 150 bp paired-end reads. Concerning the study's data processing: Reads were demultiplexed and collapsed into UMI-guided consensus sequences with migec v1.2.7. Using mixcr v2.1.11, UMI consensuses were aligned to TRA and TRB V and J templates and then assembled into clonotypes. Clonotypes were classified as expanded or contracted when called significant by both edgeR and NoisET, with noise models trained on biological replicates. For edgeR calls, the thresholds were a false discovery rate-adjusted p below 0.01 and a log2 fold-change of 1. As an exploratory analysis of dynamics, max-normalized trajectories of the 1000 most abundant clonotypes were examined by PCA with hierarchical clustering. The CD4 or CD8 phenotype of responding clones was assigned using the separately sequenced CD4+ and CD8+ repertoires. Using fastp at Q25 and MiXCR, TCRdb reprocessed the public reads and kept productive beta chains. Records with the same CDR3 protein are collapsed into one entry carrying the most frequent genes and DNA. Clone size and V and J calls follow TCRdb, not the original study. The sample table contains under 450,000 distinct CDR3 sequences; only one count was recorded for 20% to 25% of them. The top ten constitute less than 15% of the sample.

Ficoll-Paque density gradient centrifugation was the method used to isolate PBMCs. This clonotype was seen a few times. Its cognate antigen has yet to be identified. Base quality data are lacking; no much larger clone is found one base away. Beyond this particular receptor, the publication reports: From day 15 to 85, contracting clones showed balanced CD4/CD8 phenotypes, whereas a second wave of clones that expanded from day 15 to 37 leaned towards CD4+. The second-wave clones that peaked on day 37 were not confirmed to be SARS-CoV-2 specific. The detection of some responding clones in pre-infection memory suggests that pre-existing cross-reactive memory T cells joined the SARS-CoV-2 response. The study covered only a couple of mild cases, and larger cohorts including severe cases with pre-infection samples were considered necessary. Contracting CD4+ clones appeared mostly in the CM and EM memory subsets, whereas CD8+ clones were enriched in EMRA.

Sample: PBMCs or a T cell subset sorted from them (not recorded which). The TCR sequence derives from an adult woman who had mild COVID-19 (a few samples of this study predate the infection). The sample titles of this study are shuffled in the database, so cell type and time point are left out; the donor was told from shared clones.

The CDR3 sequence is CASTSGGGSGYTF. The DNA sequence is given as TGCGCCAGCACCAGCGGGGGGGGGTCTGGCTACACCTTC. In this chain, TRBV5-1 is recombined with TRBJ1-2, and TRBD1 may be the D gene, going by 5 matching bases. CDR1 is given as SGHRS and CDR2 as YFSETQ, both from the germline V gene. The CDR3, from cysteine to phenylalanine, totals 13 residues. Kept here is only the CDR3 DNA, which spans 39 bases and is read in frame from base 1. The V and J ends are trimmed by 6 bases and 7 bases, leaving 16 bases between them.